The source of this T cell receptor (beta chain) is a study of shared clonotypes between healthy human individuals. Positively selected for CCR7, the CD45RO-negative cells used as naive CD8 cells excluded terminally differentiated effector memory CD45RA+ cells. Points on this clone: As yet, its antigen is unknown.

Regarding the study as a whole: The study's rarefaction showed incomplete sorted-subset sequencing despite large depth.

Libraries were prepared by immunoSEQ multiplex PCR; TCRdb keeps only in-frame clonotypes and omits some of them. The table records about 1.9 million clones, just under 95% of them present only once. V was clipped by 8 bases and J by 1 base; unmatched bases: 8. The CDR3 runs 16 residues. Germline values: CDR1 MNHNY, CDR2 SVGAGI (reference sequence). The receptor was isolated from a man between 18 and 29 years old in good health. Some clones in this sample may be carry-over from other donors' samples. This rearrangement joins TRBV6-6 to TRBJ1-5, with 10 bases identical to TRBD1. The sample comprised naive CD8+ T cells from PBMCs. The DNA of the CDR3 is TGTGCCAGCGGACTGGGACAGGGGTTGAGCAATCAGCCCCAGCATTTT. Encoded protein: CASGLGQGLSNQPQHF.